One and the same sample provided the 17 T cell receptor beta chains below, sequenced in a study of blood T cell repertoires in COVID-19. Assay used: immunoSEQ multiplex PCR; TCRdb lists only in-frame clones, some missing. The sample lists 300,000 or so clones, 75% to 90% seen once, with 3.7% in the top ten. Sequenced sample: peripheral blood. These receptors were collected from a woman between 40 and 50 years old with acute or convalescent COVID-19.

The V and J genes are TRBV5-1 and TRBJ1-2, with no clear D. The V end was cut by 1 base, the J end by 7 bases, with 14 bases between. This CDR3 comprises 14 residues. Germline V CDR1 and CDR2: SGHRS, YFSETQ. The CDR3 coding sequence is TGCGCCAGCAGCTTGCCGGAGGGATTGACTGGCTACACCTTC. Amino acid sequence: CASSLPEGLTGYTF.

The V call is TRBV4-1, the J call TRBJ2-5, with D perhaps matching TRBD1 (5 bases). CDR3 size: 17 residues. Deletions cut 1 base from V and 2 bases from J, with 17 bases between. Germline values: CDR1 MGHRA, CDR2 YSYEKL. The CDR3 nucleotides read TGCGCCAGCAGCCAAGGCCTCCTGGGGCAGGGTCAAGAGACCCAGTACTTC. Amino acids: CASSQGLLGQGQETQYF.

DNA of the CDR3: TGTGCCAGTAGTAGGGACTTACAAGAGACCCAGTACTTC. Residues: CASSRDLQETQYF. The rearrangement links TRBV19 to TRBJ2-5; weak D call: TRBD2 (6 bases). The V gene's germline CDR1 is LNHDA and CDR2 SQIVND (reference sequence). Deletions cut 4 bases from V and 2 bases from J, with 8 bases between. The CDR3 runs 13 residues.

V and J are TRBV11-2 and TRBJ1-4, with D unresolved. CDR1 and CDR2 from the germline V gene are SGHAT and FQNNGV. CDR3 size: 19 residues. V gave up 4 bases and J gave up 8 bases, with 29 bases separating them. CDR3 DNA: TGTGCCAGCAGCTCCAGAAAGGTCTTCGGGGTCGGAACGGGGGAAAAACTGTTTTTT. Encoded protein: CASSSRKVFGVGTGEKLFF.

The chain combines TRBV9 with TRBJ2-3, with a tentative D call TRBD1 (5 bases). Trimming left V 0 bases short and J 0 bases short, with 20 bases between. Germline values: CDR1 SGDLS, CDR2 YYNGEE. This CDR3 is built from 19 residues. CDR3 region: CASSVEGERHFPSTDTQYF. CDR3 sequence (DNA): TGTGCCAGCAGCGTAGAAGGGGAACGACACTTTCCGAGCACAGATACGCAGTATTTT.

This clone was observed a single time. The chain links TRBV2 to TRBJ1-2, with 8 bases that match TRBD1. Germline V gives CDR1 SNHLY, CDR2 FYNNEI. This CDR3 spans 13 amino acids. J gave up 6 bases and V 3 bases, and 3 bases lay outside the gene matches. The CDR3 sequence: CASSDPTGDGYTF. CDR3 nucleotides: TGTGCCAGCAGTGACCCGACAGGGGATGGCTACACCTTC. The full variable domain, rest sourced from reference TRBV2 and TRBJ1-2, is EPEVTQTPSHQVTQMGQEVILRCVPISNHLYFYWYRQILGQKVEFLVSFYNNEISEKSEIFDDQFSVERPDGSNFTLKIRSTKLEDSAMYFCASSDPTGDGYTFGSGTRLTVV.

The chain is built from TRBV4-1 and TRBJ2-5; 11 bases agree with TRBD2. Germline values: CDR1 MGHRA, CDR2 YSYEKL. The ends lost 4 bases at V and 0 bases at J; junction bases unmatched: 16. The CDR3 is 20 residues long. CDR3 DNA sequence: TGCGCCAGCAGCCTAATCATTACTCAGACTAGCGGGGTTGACCAAGAGACCCAGTACTTC. As protein: CASSLIITQTSGVDQETQYF.

This clone was seen a few times. The chain combines TRBV15 with TRBJ2-1; TRBD2 matches at 7 bases. In germline, CDR1 is LNHNV, CDR2 YYDKDF (reference sequence). This CDR3 is 17 amino acids long. V dropped 0 bases and J dropped 2; count of bases not matched to a gene: 7. CDR3 coding DNA: TGTGCCACCAGCAGAGATCGAGTCGGGGGGACCTACAATGAGCAGTTCTTC. Residues: CATSRDRVGGTYNEQFF.

The rearrangement joins TRBV19 to TRBJ1-3; 9 nucleotides match TRBD1. The CDR3 spans 14 residues. Germline V gene sequence: CDR1 LNHDA, CDR2 SQIVND (reference sequence). Unmatched junction bases numbered 4, after V lost 4 bases and J lost 6 bases. The CDR3 region has the DNA TGTGCCAGTAGTAGCACAGGGGGCGAAAACACCATATATTTT. This sequence encodes CASSSTGGENTIYF.

V is TRBV18 and J is TRBJ1-1; a weak D match, TRBD1 (6 bases). The germline V and J ends were trimmed by 5 bases and 7 bases, with 11 bases remaining between them. The CDR3 runs to 12 residues. CDR1 is KGHSH, CDR2 LQKENI, per germline. The CDR3 is CASSTRQDEAFF. The CDR3 nucleotides read TGTGCCAGCTCAACCCGACAGGATGAAGCTTTCTTT.

The chain employs TRBV19 and TRBJ1-5; D is perhaps TRBD1 (5 bases). With 3 bases removed from V and 0 bases from J, the gap between germline ends came to 12 bases. The CDR3 extends over 16 amino acids. Germline V gene data show CDR1 as LNHDA and CDR2 as SQIVND (reference sequence). In DNA form, the CDR3 reads TGTGCCAGTAGTATCAAGGGGATTGATAGCAATCAGCCCCAGCATTTT. Amino acid sequence: CASSIKGIDSNQPQHF.

Comments on this clone: This could be a read error, since a much larger clone is one nucleotide away. This rearrangement joins TRBV12-3 or TRBV12-4 to TRBJ1-5; a weak D match, TRBD1 (5 bases). This CDR3 spans 13 amino acids. Trimming pared 5 bases from V and 2 bases from J, leaving 7 bases between. As DNA, the CDR3 is TGTGCCAGCAGTGAACAGGGCAATCAGCCCCAGCATTTT. Amino acid sequence: CASSEQGNQPQHF.

The chain couples TRBV29-1 to TRBJ1-1, with 7 bases that match TRBD1. CDR3 length: 15 amino acids. V trimming: 0 bases; J trimming: 5 bases; junction bases outside the gene matches: 9. Germline values: CDR1 SQVTM, CDR2 ANQGSEA. The CDR3 here is CSVEDTRTGRTEAFF. The CDR3 nucleotides are TGCAGCGTTGAAGATACCCGGACAGGTCGAACTGAAGCTTTCTTT. Looking up the rest from reference TRBV29-1 and TRBJ1-1 gives the full variable domain: SAVISQKPSRDICQRGTSLTIQCQVDSQVTMMFWYRQQPGQSLTLIATANQGSEATYESGFVIDKFPISRPNLTFSTLTVSNMSPEDSSIYLCSVEDTRTGRTEAFFGQGTRLTVV.

The chain has TRBV5-4 and TRBJ1-2, with D possibly matching TRBD1 (6 bases). Germline CDR1 reads SGHNT; CDR2 reads YYREEE (reference sequence). This CDR3 has 15 amino acids. Trimming took off 0 bases at V and 4 bases at J, with 13 bases between the two ends. The CDR3 bases are TGTGCCAGCAGCTTGGTGGGGGGGCTCAGCTATGGCTACACCTTC. Translated, it gives CASSLVGGLSYGYTF. The full variable domain, in which reference TRBV5-4 and TRBJ1-2 provide the parts outside the CDR3, is ETGVTQSPTHLIKTRGQQVTLRCSSQSGHNTVSWYQQALGQGPQFIFQYYREEENGRGNFPPRFSGLQFPNYSSELNVNALELDDSALYLCASSLVGGLSYGYTFGSGTRLTVV.

This chain links TRBV30 with TRBJ1-1; TRBD1 aligns across 8 bases. This CDR3 has 14 amino acids. Germline V gives CDR1 GTSNPN, CDR2 SVGIG (reference sequence). V was clipped by 1 base and J by 5 bases; unmatched bases: 6. The CDR3 sequence is CAWSGGTGRTEAFF. CDR3 DNA sequence: TGTGCCTGGAGTGGTGGGACAGGACGGACTGAAGCTTTCTTT.

The V and J genes are TRBV18 and TRBJ2-3, with D perhaps matching TRBD2 (5 bases). CDR1 KGHSH and CDR2 LQKENI come from the germline V gene. CDR3 length equals 14 residues. V dropped 4 bases and J dropped 1 base, with 9 bases sitting between them. The CDR3, as DNA: TGTGCCAGCTCACAGGGAGCCGGCACAGATACGCAGTATTTT. This encodes CASSQGAGTDTQYF.

The chain recombines TRBV10-3 with TRBJ1-2; 7 nucleotides match TRBD1. Germline CDR1 is ENHRY and CDR2 is SYGVKD. The CDR3 covers 13 residues. The V segment lost 6 bases and the J segment 2 bases; nucleotides outside the gene matches: 3. The CDR3 sequence: CAISQTGNYGYTF. DNA of the CDR3: TGTGCCATCAGCCAGACAGGGAACTATGGCTACACCTTC.